This TCR beta chain was sequenced in a study of type 1 regulatory T cells. Study information: T-allo10 is a Tr1-enriched, alloantigen-specific CD4 T cell product made in vitro. Regarding the study as a whole: Tr1 cells had a more restricted TCR repertoire than non-Tr1 cells.

From the reads, TCRdb called clonotypes with MiXCR, one entry per CDR3 protein. This sample has tens of thousands of distinct CDR3 sequences, with about 20% found just once. By proportion, this clonotype is medium-sized (0.01 to 0.1%). Antigen unknown. The germline V and J ends were trimmed by 6 bases and 5 bases, with 6 bases remaining between them. The germline gives CDR1 DFQATT, CDR2 SNEGSKA (reference sequence). This CDR3 has 10 amino acids. Sequencing used cultured type 1 regulatory T (Tr1) cells, either the whole culture or a sorted fraction (not recorded which). This sequence originates from a human donor in good health. V usage is TRBV20-1 and J usage is TRBJ2-3; D remains ambiguous. The DNA for the CDR3 is TGCAGTGCCATTAAAGATACGCAGTATTTT. Translation gives CSAIKDTQYF.